One and the same sample provided the 28 T cell receptor beta chains below, sequenced in a study of blood T cell repertoires in COVID-19. Here immunoSEQ multiplex PCR was the method, and the copy in TCRdb shows in-frame clones only, minus some. This table holds approximately 290,000 clones, around 89% found once. Sequences were obtained from PBMCs or T cells enriched from blood (not recorded which). The receptor source for this set is a woman between 18 and 29 years old with acute COVID-19.

This clone was seen only once. The chain combines TRBV21-1 with TRBJ1-1; the table's D call, TRBD1, has no DNA check behind it. TRBV21-1 is an annotated pseudogene. The CDR3 is 16 residues long. CDR3 protein: CASSKEKDRGPTEAFF. The CDR3 DNA sequence: TGTGCCAGCAGCAAAGAAAAGGACAGGGGGCCAACTGAAGCTTTCTTT.

J is TRBJ1-2 and V is TRBV6-5, with D uncertain. CDR1 is MNHEY, CDR2 SVGAGI, per germline. Between the trimmed V and J ends, which lost 5 bases and 4 bases, there was a span of 17 bases. This CDR3 is 15 amino acids long. The DNA for the CDR3 is TGTGCCAGCAGTATACGAGGAGTCGGTGGCTATGGCTACACCTTC. It encodes CASSIRGVGGYGYTF.

This sequence joins TRBV9 and TRBJ1-2; D call uncertain. The CDR3 runs 14 residues. The germline gives CDR1 SGDLS, CDR2 YYNGEE. Between the trimmed V and J ends, which lost 0 bases and 7 bases, there was a span of 13 bases. In DNA, the CDR3 is TGTGCCAGCAGCGTAGATGAGTTAACCCGTGGCTACACCTTC. This sequence encodes CASSVDELTRGYTF.

The chain recombines TRBV6-1 with TRBJ2-1; 9 positions agree with TRBD2. The CDR3 runs 17 residues. The germline V gene encodes CDR1 MNHNS and CDR2 SASEGT. Germline trimming cut 3 bases from V and 6 bases from J; bases unmatched to any gene: 12. CDR3 sequence reads: CASSEYSVAGAPNEQFF. The CDR3 DNA follows: TGTGCCAGCAGTGAGTACTCCGTAGCGGGAGCTCCCAATGAGCAGTTCTTC.

The table lists this clone with a count of one. V is TRBV28 and J is TRBJ2-1, with TRBD2 matching over 12 bases. Per germline, CDR1 MDHEN and CDR2 SYDVKM. Trimming took 5 bases from V and 15 from J; bases not matched to a gene: 11. This CDR3 has 14 amino acids. CDR3 region: CASSPPSTSGSPFF. The DNA of the CDR3 is TGTGCCAGCAGTCCGCCCTCGACTAGCGGGAGTCCGTTCTTC.

The chain carries TRBV6-5 and TRBJ1-5; 9 nucleotides agree with TRBD1. CDR1 and CDR2 (germline): MNHEY, SVGAGI. The CDR3 loop spans 14 amino acids. Losses at the gene ends were 5 bases for V and 9 bases for J; bases not matched to a gene: 8. CDR3 sequence reads: CASSNRGPERPQHF. The CDR3 DNA follows: TGTGCCAGCAGTAACAGGGGGCCCGAACGGCCCCAGCATTTT.

The V and J genes are TRBV28 and TRBJ1-2, with TRBD1 as a possible D gene (5 bases). The CDR3 loop spans 16 amino acids. V was pared by 3 bases and J by 1 base, with 15 bases between. Per the germline V gene, CDR1 is MDHEN and CDR2 is SYDVKM. Here the CDR3 reads CASSFSRAVYNYGYTF. The DNA of the CDR3 is TGTGCCAGCAGTTTCTCCAGGGCAGTGTATAACTATGGCTACACCTTC.

This chain uses TRBV9 with TRBJ1-1; the D is unclear. Trimming pared 0 bases from V and 0 bases from J, leaving 9 bases between. Germline CDR1 reads SGDLS; CDR2 reads YYNGEE. This CDR3 has 15 amino acids. The CDR3 sequence: CASSVGGALNTEAFF. CDR3 bases: TGTGCCAGCAGCGTAGGAGGAGCCCTGAACACTGAAGCTTTCTTT.

V is TRBV3-1 (or the pseudogene TRBV3-2) and J is TRBJ2-1, with a possible D match to TRBD2 (5 bases). Trimming shortened V by 5 bases and J by 9 bases, and 14 bases separated the two germline ends. This CDR3 spans 13 amino acids. CDR1 LGHDT and CDR2 YNNKEL come from the germline V gene (reference sequence). The CDR3 protein is CASSFSSIGEQFF. DNA of the CDR3: TGTGCCAGCAGCTTCTCTAGCATCGGTGAGCAGTTCTTC.

CDR3 sequence (DNA): TGTGCCAGCAGCCGAATAGCGGGAGTGGGGGAGCAGTACTTC. This translates into CASSRIAGVGEQYF. The chain is built from TRBV27 and TRBJ2-7; 9 bases are a match to TRBD2. CDR3 length: 14 amino acids. Germline assignment: CDR1 MNHEY and CDR2 SMNVEV (reference sequence). V lost 6 bases to trimming and J lost 7 bases; unmatched junction nucleotides: 10.

This clone was observed a few times. The chain couples TRBV9 to TRBJ1-2; 9 nucleotides line up with TRBD1. This CDR3 has 13 residues. V gave up 2 bases and J gave up 8 bases; unmatched junction bases: 4. Germline CDR1 and CDR2: SGDLS and YYNGEE. In nucleotides, the CDR3 is TGTGCCAGCAGCGTCGGGGACAGGGTCGGCTACACCTTC. Its protein product is CASSVGDRVGYTF.

The chain uses TRBV5-4 and TRBJ2-7, with a possible D match to TRBD2 (5 bases). CDR1 and CDR2 from the germline V gene are SGHNT and YYREEE (reference sequence). The CDR3 totals 13 residues. V was shortened by 0 bases and J by 4 bases, with 8 bases between the two germline ends. The CDR3 DNA reads TGTGCCAGCAGCTTGGCGGGAAATTACGAGCAGTACTTC. Its translation is CASSLAGNYEQYF.

The rearrangement joins TRBV5-1 to TRBJ1-1, with 8 positions matching TRBD1. This CDR3 is 17 amino acids long. With V trimmed by 4 bases and J by 2 bases, 13 bases remained unmatched. The V gene's germline CDR1 is SGHRS and CDR2 YFSETQ. In DNA, the CDR3 is TGCGCCAGCAGCCGTTGGTCCATGGACAGGGAAAACACTGAAGCTTTCTTT. Amino acid sequence: CASSRWSMDRENTEAFF.

The chain links TRBV29-1 to TRBJ2-3, with 7 bases lining up with TRBD2. V lost 5 bases to trimming and J lost 4 bases; unmatched junction nucleotides: 15. There are 16 residues in the CDR3. Germline V gene lookup returns CDR1 SQVTM and CDR2 ANQGSEA. The CDR3, as DNA: TGCAGCGTTCCATCCCGGCAGACTAGCCTCCCAGATACGCAGTATTTT. Amino acid sequence: CSVPSRQTSLPDTQYF.

V is TRBV9 and J is TRBJ1-2; TRBD1 agrees at 12 bases. Germline V CDR1 and CDR2: SGDLS, YYNGEE. V shed 3 bases, J shed 5 bases, and the junction held 8 bases outside the gene matches. This CDR3 has 16 amino acids. The CDR3 here is CASSETGTGGAYGYTF. CDR3 coding DNA: TGTGCCAGCAGCGAGACCGGGACAGGGGGCGCATATGGCTACACCTTC.

The V call is TRBV28, the J call TRBJ1-2, with D tentatively TRBD1 (5 bases). V lost 3 bases, J lost 2 bases, and 10 bases lay in between. CDR1 and CDR2 from the germline V gene are MDHEN and SYDVKM. CDR3 size: 14 residues. The CDR3 loop reads CASSFAGSNYGYTF. In nucleotides, the CDR3 is TGTGCCAGCAGTTTCGCAGGGTCGAACTATGGCTACACCTTC.

V gene TRBV11-2 combines with J gene TRBJ1-2; TRBD1 is a possible D gene (5 bases). CDR3 size: 14 residues. V was cut by 0 bases and J by 7 bases, with 12 bases left in between. The germline V gene has CDR1 SGHAT and CDR2 FQNNGV. The CDR3 DNA follows: TGTGCCAGCAGCTTAGAGGCAGGGCGTGCTGGCTACACCTTC. Its protein product is CASSLEAGRAGYTF.

This sequence joins TRBV7-2 and TRBJ1-1; the match to TRBD1 covers 9 bases. The CDR3 is made up of 14 amino acids. V lost 4 bases to trimming and J lost 4 bases; unmatched junction nucleotides: 4. Germline V gene lookup returns CDR1 SGHTA and CDR2 FQGNSA. The CDR3 bases are TGTGCCAGCAGCTCGACAGGGGGATTCACTGAAGCTTTCTTT. Its protein is CASSSTGGFTEAFF.

CDR3 in DNA: TGTGCCTGGAGTGTTTTCGGGACGAACACCGGGGAGCTGTTTTTT. This gives the protein CAWSVFGTNTGELFF. This chain links TRBV30 with TRBJ2-2, with D maybe TRBD2 (5 bases). Germline assignment: CDR1 GTSNPN and CDR2 SVGIG (reference sequence). V was clipped by 0 bases and J by 0 bases, with 8 bases between them. This CDR3 has 15 amino acids.

The rearrangement links TRBV4-1 to TRBJ2-2; 13 bases match TRBD2. The CDR3 length is 19 residues. Germline trimming cut 2 bases from V and 0 bases from J; bases unmatched to any gene: 6. Germline V gene lookup returns CDR1 MGHRA and CDR2 YSYEKL. CDR3 DNA: TGCGCCAGCAGCCAACCCCCGGGACTAGCGGGAACGAACACCGGGGAGCTGTTTTTT. It translates to CASSQPPGLAGTNTGELFF.

The chain combines TRBV6-5 with TRBJ1-2, with unresolved D. This CDR3 comprises 15 residues. The V gene lost 0 bases and the J gene lost 3 bases, with 11 bases spanning the gap. From germline, CDR1 is MNHEY and CDR2 SVGAGI. CDR3 amino acids: CASSYSEEAYYGYTF. The CDR3 DNA reads as TGTGCCAGCAGTTACTCCGAGGAGGCTTACTATGGCTACACCTTC.

The CDR3 loop reads CASSGKSNQPQHF. The CDR3, as DNA: TGTGCCAGCAGCGGGAAGAGCAATCAGCCCCAGCATTTT. V is TRBV27 and J is TRBJ1-5; no reliable D call. V was pared by 6 bases and J by 1 base, with 7 bases between. CDR1 is MNHEY and CDR2 is SMNVEV in the germline V gene (reference sequence). This CDR3 spans 13 amino acids.

This chain joins TRBV29-1 and TRBJ1-4; D is undetermined. This CDR3 has 13 residues. Germline CDR1 reads SQVTM; CDR2 reads ANQGSEA. Deletions cut 3 bases from V and 8 bases from J, with 13 bases between. This CDR3 reads CSVERKMGEKLFF. CDR3 coding DNA: TGCAGCGTTGAGAGAAAGATGGGCGAAAAACTGTTTTTT.

The chain has TRBV24-1 and TRBJ1-4; tentative D call: TRBD1 (6 bases). Germline V CDR1 and CDR2: KGHDR, SFDVKD. There are 14 residues in the CDR3. Trimming took 4 bases from V and 4 from J, leaving 9 bases between them. Written as DNA, the CDR3 is TGTGCCACCAGTGAACAGGGAAATAATGAAAAACTGTTTTTT. Translation gives CATSEQGNNEKLFF.

The rearrangement links TRBV7-8 to TRBJ1-6; D is perhaps TRBD1 (6 bases). Germline-derived CDR1 and CDR2 are SGHVS and FQNEAQ. Trimming took 1 base from V and 2 from J, leaving 6 bases between them. The CDR3 runs to 15 residues. CDR3 protein: CASSLDRAYNSPLHF. The CDR3 DNA reads TGTGCCAGCAGCTTAGACAGGGCCTATAATTCACCCCTCCACTTT.

The chain uses TRBV19 and TRBJ2-7, with TRBD1 matching 11 bases. This CDR3 is built from 15 residues. Germline assignment: CDR1 LNHDA and CDR2 SQIVND (reference sequence). J lost 6 bases, V lost 5 bases, and 9 bases had no gene match. The CDR3 nucleotides are TGTGCCAGTAGTTACTGGGACAGGGGGATAGGCGAGCAGTACTTC. It specifies CASSYWDRGIGEQYF.

This clone was observed a few times. This sequence joins TRBV11-2 and TRBJ1-5; a weak D match, TRBD1 (6 bases). The germline V gene has CDR1 SGHAT and CDR2 FQNNGV. The CDR3 contains 13 residues. V was shortened by 0 bases and J by 6 bases, with 6 bases between the two germline ends. This CDR3 reads CASSLDRGQPQHF. The CDR3 DNA follows: TGTGCCAGCAGCTTAGACAGGGGTCAGCCCCAGCATTTT.

The chain uses TRBV5-8 and TRBJ1-2, with 8 positions matching TRBD1. The V segment lost 4 bases and the J segment 2 bases; nucleotides outside the gene matches: 4. This CDR3 region has 14 residues. Germline V CDR1 and CDR2: SGHTS, YDEGEE. Here the CDR3 reads CASSKRQGNYGYTF. The CDR3 nucleotides read TGTGCCAGCAGCAAACGACAGGGGAACTATGGCTACACCTTC.